This TCR beta chain was profiled in a study of shared clonotypes between healthy human individuals. Study observations and caveats: Estimated richness values were generally larger in naive subsets than in memory subsets. Donor clonotype sharing was expected to depend on sequencing depth. Naive CD4 clonotype sharing across a few donors was around 5%.

In the authors' workflow: ImmunoSEQ yielded junction-only sequences lacking quality scores, so filtering differed. Assay used: immunoSEQ multiplex PCR; TCRdb lists only in-frame clones, some missing. V, J and clone size are those of that table, while D and trimming were read from the DNA. The sample shows about 2.2 million clones, about 93% of them seen only once. Trimming shortened V by 0 bases and J by 3 bases, and 12 bases separated the two germline ends. CDR1 is SGHRS, CDR2 YFSETQ, per germline. The CDR3 spans 15 residues. Selected positively for CCR7 and CD45RO-negative, naive CD8 cells excluded terminally differentiated effector memory CD45RA+ cells. Worth noting for this clone: Its specificity is not known.

The V call is TRBV5-1, the J call TRBJ1-1; D is undetermined. The sequence was collected from a young man in good health. Some clones in this sample may be carry-over from other donors' samples. Material for sequencing was naive CD8+ T cells from PBMCs. In DNA, the CDR3 is TGCGCCAGCAGCTTGGCCGCCAGCTTTTACACTGAAGCTTTCTTT. As protein: CASSLAASFYTEAFF.